Sequencing of this T cell receptor beta chain was carried out in a study of T cell responses to AZD1222 COVID-19 vaccine. Study-wide findings and caveats: Repertoires were sampled only after the peak T cell response. Baseline serostatus was positive in only six AZD1222 recipients. The donor cohort was predominantly white British with a female majority, and clonal diversity may have been underestimated.

Trimming removed 2 bases from V and 7 bases from J, with 5 bases in between. This CDR3 has 11 residues. Germline CDR1 is MNHEY and CDR2 is SVGAGI. Assay used: immunoSEQ multiplex PCR; TCRdb lists only in-frame clones, some missing. This table has over 85,000 clones, around 90% appearing once. A note on this clone: The antigen remains unidentified.

The sequence came from an adult who received the AZD1222 COVID-19 vaccine. The chain employs TRBV6-5 and TRBJ1-2; the D gene is possibly TRBD1 (5 bases). Sequencing used peripheral blood, obtained 28 days after the second AZD1222 dose. CDR3 in amino acids: CASSYGGGYTF. The CDR3 bases are TGTGCCAGCAGTTACGGGGGTGGCTACACCTTC.